These 21 T cell receptor beta chains were sequenced from one sample in a study of blood T cell repertoires in COVID-19. Only in-frame clones appear in the TCRdb table, and some are missing; sequencing was by immunoSEQ multiplex PCR. Among 350,000 to 500,000 clones listed, nearly 90% were seen once. Material: PBMCs or T cells enriched from blood (not recorded which). These receptors originate from a young woman who had been exposed to COVID-19.

V is TRBV27 and J is TRBJ2-7; TRBD2 might be the D (6 bases). CDR1 is MNHEY, CDR2 SMNVEV, per germline (reference sequence). V lost 6 bases to trimming and J lost 2 bases, with 23 bases between them. The length of the CDR3 is 17 residues. CDR3 sequence: CASSQTLLGSPPYEQYF. The CDR3 region has the DNA TGTGCCAGCAGCCAGACTCTACTCGGGAGTCCACCCTACGAGCAGTACTTC.

This chain joins TRBV27 and TRBJ1-5; D uncertain. CDR1 MNHEY and CDR2 SMNVEV come from the germline V gene (reference sequence). Trimming pared 6 bases from V and 0 bases from J, leaving 6 bases between. The CDR3 loop spans 13 amino acids. CDR3 bases: TGTGCCAGCAGCTACCGTAGCAATCAGCCCCAGCATTTT. Protein: CASSYRSNQPQHF.

The rearrangement joins TRBV5-1 to TRBJ2-4, with 7 nucleotides matching TRBD2. Trimming removed 3 bases from V and 0 bases from J; junction bases left unmatched: 6. The CDR3 loop spans 16 amino acids. Germline V gives CDR1 SGHRS, CDR2 YFSETQ. Written as DNA, the CDR3 is TGCGCCAGCAGCTCAACTAGCGAGACAGCCAAAAACATTCAGTACTTC. This gives the protein CASSSTSETAKNIQYF.

The CDR3 DNA sequence: TGTGCCAGCAGCCCGACAGGGGGTAACGGGGAGCTGTTTTTT. Residues: CASSPTGGNGELFF. The chain is built from TRBV3-1 (or the pseudogene TRBV3-2) and TRBJ2-2; 9 positions agree with TRBD1. This CDR3 comprises 14 residues. Per the germline V gene, CDR1 is LGHDT and CDR2 is YNNKEL (reference sequence). Germline trimming cut 4 bases from V and 7 bases from J; bases unmatched to any gene: 4.

V is TRBV24-1 and J is TRBJ2-2; D possibly corresponds to TRBD2 (5 bases). The CDR3 sequence is 16 residues long. Trimming pared 5 bases from V and 0 bases from J, leaving 12 bases between. Germline-derived CDR1 and CDR2 are KGHDR and SFDVKD. CDR3 DNA sequence: TGTGCCACCAGTGCTCATCCCGGGACGAACACCGGGGAGCTGTTTTTT. Protein: CATSAHPGTNTGELFF.

This clone has only one observation. The chain recombines TRBV10-3 with TRBJ1-3; 8 nucleotides align to TRBD1. The germline V gene has CDR1 ENHRY and CDR2 SYGVKD. J lost 0 bases, V lost 2 bases, and 0 bases had no gene match. The CDR3 spans 15 residues. DNA of the CDR3: TGTGCCATCAGTGAGACAGGGGGCTCTGGAAACACCATATATTTT. Amino acid sequence: CAISETGGSGNTIYF.

V usage is TRBV25-1 and J usage is TRBJ1-3, with 8 bases that match TRBD1. Germline trimming cut 8 bases from V and 8 bases from J; bases unmatched to any gene: 11. This CDR3 comprises 14 residues. The V gene's germline CDR1 is MGHDK and CDR2 SYGVNS. The CDR3 bases are TGTGCCAGCCGGACAGGGTTTCCTGGGGACACCATATATTTT. It encodes CASRTGFPGDTIYF.

This chain connects TRBV4-2 to TRBJ1-3, with TRBD1 matching over 9 bases. V lost 4 bases and J lost 4; bases outside the gene matches: 8. This CDR3 has 16 residues. CDR1 and CDR2 from the germline V gene are LGHNA and YNFKEQ. CDR3 loop: CASSLTAGQGGNTIYF. As DNA, the CDR3 is TGTGCCAGCAGCCTGACCGCGGGACAGGGAGGAAACACCATATATTTT.

Only one count was recorded for this clone. The CDR3 bases are TGTGCCAGCAGCCCGGGACAGGTCATCGGGGAGCTGTTTTTT. Translated: CASSPGQVIGELFF. The V and J genes are TRBV7-9 and TRBJ2-2; 8 positions agree with TRBD1. Per the germline V gene, CDR1 is SEHNR and CDR2 is FQNEAQ (reference sequence). CDR3 length equals 14 residues. V gave up 5 bases and J gave up 7 bases; unmatched junction bases: 6.

This clone has only one observation. The V and J genes are TRBV19 and TRBJ2-1, with TRBD2 identical over 13 bases. V was pared by 7 bases and J by 9 bases, with 15 bases of the junction left unmatched. This CDR3 is built from 17 residues. Germline CDR1 reads LNHDA; CDR2 reads SQIVND (reference sequence). CDR3 coding DNA: TGTGCCAGTAAAGGGACCGGGACTAGCGGGAATGCGGCTGAGCAGTTCTTC. Its translation is CASKGTGTSGNAAEQFF.

The V and J genes are TRBV5-1 and TRBJ1-1, with 8 bases lining up with TRBD1. Germline V CDR1 and CDR2: SGHRS, YFSETQ. The V and J ends lost 4 bases and 5 bases, in that order; junction bases with no gene match: 7. There are 14 residues in the CDR3. The CDR3 DNA is TGCGCCAGCAGCGATCGGACAGGGACAACTGAAGCTTTCTTT. Its translation is CASSDRTGTTEAFF.

Only one count was recorded for this clone. The J gene is TRBJ2-3, the V gene TRBV2, with 11 bases that match TRBD2. Germline V lookup: CDR1 SNHLY, CDR2 FYNNEI. With V trimmed by 4 bases and J by 6 bases, 9 bases remained unmatched. The CDR3 totals 16 residues. CDR3: CASSGTSGSGGDTQYF. The CDR3 DNA is TGTGCCAGCAGTGGCACTAGCGGGAGTGGTGGGGATACGCAGTATTTT.

V gene TRBV4-2 combines with J gene TRBJ1-5, with 11 bases aligning to TRBD1. The CDR3 is 18 amino acids. V shed 1 base and J 0 bases; nucleotides not matched to a gene: 5. Germline values: CDR1 LGHNA, CDR2 YNFKEQ. The CDR3 region is CASSQGGTGGYSNQPQHF. The CDR3 bases are TGTGCCAGCAGCCAAGGAGGGACAGGGGGTTATAGCAATCAGCCCCAGCATTTT.

The chain carries TRBV24-1 and TRBJ2-1; weak D call: TRBD2 (5 bases). Looked up from germline, CDR1 is KGHDR and CDR2 is SFDVKD. The CDR3 length is 15 residues. Trimming took 5 bases from V and 6 from J, leaving 16 bases between them. As DNA, the CDR3 is TGTGCCACCAGTGGGACTTCCATTTGGTCCAATGAGCAGTTCTTC. Translating gives CATSGTSIWSNEQFF.

The chain is built from TRBV24-1 and TRBJ2-1; TRBD1 agrees at 8 bases. The germline CDR1 and CDR2 sequences are KGHDR and SFDVKD. Trimming cost V 4 bases and J 5 bases; bases outside gene matches: 6. The CDR3 covers 15 residues. CDR3 sequence: CATSEDRDWDNEQFF. The CDR3 region has the DNA TGTGCCACCAGTGAGGACAGGGATTGGGACAATGAGCAGTTCTTC.

The CDR3 is CASSPPGGVNEQFF. DNA for the CDR3: TGTGCCAGCAGCCCCCCCGGGGGGGTTAATGAGCAGTTCTTC. The genes are TRBV7-3 and TRBJ2-1; 8 bases map to TRBD2. The J segment lost 7 bases and the V segment lost 5 bases, leaving 7 bases of the junction unmatched. The CDR3 loop spans 14 amino acids. The germline CDR1 and CDR2 sequences are SGHTA and FQGTGA.

The chain joins TRBV7-6 to TRBJ2-5; 7 nucleotides agree with TRBD2. The ends lost 1 base at V and 4 bases at J; junction bases unmatched: 6. Germline-derived CDR1 and CDR2 are SGHVS and FNYEAQ. This CDR3 contains 15 residues. The CDR3 here is CASSLGLGEGETQYF. The CDR3 bases are TGTGCCAGCAGCTTAGGACTAGGGGAGGGAGAGACCCAGTACTTC. Drawing the rest from reference TRBV7-6 and TRBJ2-5, the complete variable domain is GAGVSQSPRYKVTKRGQDVALRCDPISGHVSLYWYRQALGQGPEFLTYFNYEAQQDKSGLPNDRFSAERPEGSISTLTIQRTEQRDSAMYRCASSLGLGEGETQYFGPGTRLLVL.

The V gene is TRBV5-1, the J gene TRBJ1-3, with a weak D call TRBD1 (5 bases). CDR3 length: 17 residues. Trimming removed 0 bases from V and 0 bases from J, with 13 bases in between. From germline, CDR1 is SGHRS and CDR2 YFSETQ. The CDR3 spells CASSLEGRPTSGNTIYF. The CDR3 bases are TGCGCCAGCAGCTTGGAGGGGCGTCCGACCTCTGGAAACACCATATATTTT.

V and J are TRBV3-1 (or the pseudogene TRBV3-2) and TRBJ2-7, with 13 bases matching TRBD2. This CDR3 has 14 residues. CDR1 LGHDT and CDR2 YNNKEL come from the germline V gene (reference sequence). The J segment lost 3 bases and the V segment lost 4 bases, leaving 0 bases of the junction unmatched. The CDR3 loop is CASSRLAGGYEQYF. CDR3 sequence (DNA): TGTGCCAGCAGCCGACTAGCGGGGGGCTACGAGCAGTACTTC.

The rearrangement links TRBV5-1 to TRBJ2-2, with 7 bases matching TRBD1. The CDR3 loop spans 14 amino acids. Losses at the gene ends were 4 bases for V and 7 bases for J; bases not matched to a gene: 7. Per germline, CDR1 SGHRS and CDR2 YFSETQ. The CDR3 protein is CASSSNRGGGELFF. CDR3 DNA sequence: TGCGCCAGCAGCAGCAACAGGGGCGGCGGGGAGCTGTTTTTT.

The genes are TRBV28 and TRBJ1-2; TRBD1 matches at 8 bases. CDR3 size: 15 residues. V lost 7 bases, J lost 5 bases, and 12 bases stayed unmatched. In germline, CDR1 is MDHEN, CDR2 SYDVKM. CDR3 region: CASTKGAGGGYGYTF. CDR3 nucleotide sequence: TGTGCCAGCACCAAGGGAGCAGGGGGCGGGTATGGCTACACCTTC.